The subject of this entry is one TCR beta chain. Its cognate antigen is unknown. The method was immunoSEQ multiplex PCR; TCRdb's version includes in-frame clones alone and lacks a portion of them. The sample records over a million clones, roughly 96% being singletons. Trimming at V came to 4 bases and at J to 3 bases, leaving 9 bases not matched to a gene. The CDR3 extends over 15 amino acids. Germline V gene lookup returns CDR1 SGHRS and CDR2 YFSETQ. These data come from a study of shared clonotypes between healthy human individuals. Study-level results: Compared with clonotypes that all four donors shared, non-shared clonotypes had lower generation probabilities. It was the few donors that limited the genetic and exposure-history diversity represented. Tissues were not sampled, only blood, and their repertoires likely differ.

This TCR was sampled from a man aged 25-40 years in good health. Sample: naive CD4+ T cells sorted from blood. Noted subset: CD45RA+ positively selected. The V gene is TRBV5-1, the J gene TRBJ2-7; TRBD1 matches 8 bases. The CDR3 DNA reads as TGCGCCAGCAGCACCCTCGGACAGGGCCACTACGAGCAGTACTTC. Residues: CASSTLGQGHYEQYF.